A selection of T cell receptor beta chains follows, all from one sample in a study of blood T cell repertoires in COVID-19. Measured with immunoSEQ multiplex PCR; TCRdb has only the in-frame clones, and not every one. The sample holds roughly 330,000 clones, about 89% seen once. Sample: PBMCs or T cells enriched from blood (not recorded which). The receptor source for this set is a woman aged 25 to 39 who had recovered from COVID-19. Each CDR3 is given with its conserved first and last residue. The D gene is left open where the match is weak. Clone size is given for some rows only: seen once, a few or many times, or a class if the clone is expanded.

TRBD1,.,TRBJ2-7,TRBV5-1,TGCGCCAGCAGCTTGGACGGACAGGGATTCTACGAGCAGTACTTC,CASSLDGQGFYEQYF
TRBD1,.,TRBJ1-4,TRBV19,TGTGCCAGTTCGGACAGGGGGAGCGAAAAACTGTTTTTT,CASSDRGSEKLFF
TRBD1,once,TRBJ2-7,TRBV30,TGTGCCTGGGATTCCGGGACAGGGTCGCTTAGGGACAAGCAGTACTTC,CAWDSGTGSLRDKQYF
TRBD2,.,TRBJ2-7,TRBV2,TGTGCCAGCAGCGCTAGCGGGGGGAGCTCCTACGAGCAGTACTTC,CASSASGGSSYEQYF
.,.,TRBJ2-3,TRBV6-5,TGTGCCAGCGTTAGGAGCCGCACAGATACGCAGTATTTT,CASVRSRTDTQYF
.,.,TRBJ1-1,TRBV10-3,TGTGCCATCAGTGAGCGGTCCGACGGGGCTTTCTTT,CAISERSDGAFF
TRBD2,.,TRBJ2-2,TRBV14,TGTGCCAGCAGCCCTGATCCAGCGGGGATCACGAACACCGGGGAGCTGTTTTTT,CASSPDPAGITNTGELFF
TRBD1,.,TRBJ1-2,TRBV27,TGTGCCAGCAGTGCGAGCTTAGGACAGGGGAACTATGGCTACACCTTC,CASSASLGQGNYGYTF
.,.,TRBJ1-1,TRBV6-1,TGTGCCAGCAGTGAAAACGAACAGGGTTTCTTCCGGGCTTTCTTT,CASSENEQGFFRAFF
.,.,TRBJ1-6,TRBV7-8,TGTGCCAGCAGCTTAGAAGGTCCGGGGTCTAATTCACCCCTCCACTTT,CASSLEGPGSNSPLHF
.,once,TRBJ1-1,TRBV2,TGTGCCAGCACACAGGGAACTGAAGCTTTCTTT,CASTQGTEAFF
TRBD1,.,TRBJ1-1,TRBV15,TGTGCCACCAGCAGGCTAGGACAGGGGGTCGTGAAAGCTTTCTTT,CATSRLGQGVVKAFF
.,.,TRBJ1-4,TRBV19,TGTGCCAGTAGTCCCAAGGGGGTTGTCAATGAAAAACTGTTTTTT,CASSPKGVVNEKLFF
.,.,TRBJ2-1,TRBV29-1,TGCAGCGTTAGTACGGGACTGGATTTTTCCTACAATGAGCAGTTCTTC,CSVSTGLDFSYNEQFF
TRBD1,.,TRBJ1-5,TRBV2,TGTGCCGGCCGGGACAGAAATCAGCCCCAGCATTTT,CAGRDRNQPQHF
.,.,TRBJ1-5,TRBV7-8,TGTGCCAGCAGCTTAGAATACAGCCCTTATCAGCCCCAGCATTTT,CASSLEYSPYQPQHF
TRBD2,.,TRBJ2-1,TRBV4-1,TGCGCCAGCGGACAACCGGGACTAGCTTTGCATGAGCAGTTCTTC,CASGQPGLALHEQFF
TRBD1,.,TRBJ2-7,TRBV7-8,TGTGCCAGCAGCTTAGGCAGGGGGCGCATCCACGAGCAGTACTTC,CASSLGRGRIHEQYF
TRBD2,.,TRBJ2-3,TRBV5-4,TGTGCCAGCAGTTTAGCGGGGGGCACAGATACGCAGTATTTT,CASSLAGGTDTQYF
.,.,TRBJ2-1,TRBV7-8,TGTGCCAGCAGCTTAAACCCCCCGAGCTCCTACAATGAGCAGTTCTTC,CASSLNPPSSYNEQFF
TRBD2,once,TRBJ2-7,TRBV19,TGTGCCAGTAGTGCTTCTAGCGGGGGGCACTCGGGGTACGAGCAGTACTTC,CASSASSGGHSGYEQYF
.,once,TRBJ1-1,TRBV27,TGTGCCAGCAAGTCTCTCGGGAAGACTTTCTTT,CASKSLGKTFF
.,.,TRBJ1-1,TRBV5-1,TGCGCCAGCAGCGCAGCAGGGAACACTGAAGCTTTCTTT,CASSAAGNTEAFF
TRBD1,.,TRBJ1-3,TRBV7-9,TGTGCCAGCAGCCCCCTTACAGGGGCCCTCGGTGGAAACACCATATATTTT,CASSPLTGALGGNTIYF
TRBD1,.,TRBJ2-7,TRBV6-5,TGTGCCAGCAGTTCGGGACAGGGCCGTACCTACGAGCAGTACTTC,CASSSGQGRTYEQYF
.,.,TRBJ1-1,TRBV18,TGTGCCAGCTCACCAGGGCAGGGTCAGCCTGAAGCTTTCTTT,CASSPGQGQPEAFF
.,.,TRBJ1-6,TRBV3-1/TRBV3-2,TGTGCCAGCAGTCAGACCGTGGGAGGTTCACCCCTCCACTTT,CASSQTVGGSPLHF
TRBD1,.,TRBJ1-5,TRBV6-2/TRBV6-3,TGTGCCAGCAGTTACTTCGGGACAGGGGGTAATCAGCCCCAGCATTTT,CASSYFGTGGNQPQHF
TRBD1,.,TRBJ2-1,TRBV5-1,TGCGCCAGCAGCTGGGAAAGGACAGGGGCACCCCGAGCGTACCACAATGAGCAGTTCTTC,CASSWERTGAPRAYHNEQFF
.,.,TRBJ1-1,TRBV25-1,TGTGCCAGCAGTCCGAGAGGGTACACTGAAGCTTTCTTT,CASSPRGYTEAFF
TRBD1,once,TRBJ1-2,TRBV19,TGTGCCAGTAGTAGGGACAGGGAGAACTATGGCTACACCTTC,CASSRDRENYGYTF
.,.,TRBJ1-2,TRBV7-9,TGTGCCAGCAGCTTCCCCCGTAGGAGCGCAGCGGGAGGCTACACCTTC,CASSFPRRSAAGGYTF
.,.,TRBJ2-1,TRBV29-1,TGCAGCGTTGAGAGTGTCAATGAGCAGTTCTTC,CSVESVNEQFF
TRBD1,.,TRBJ1-3,TRBV9,TGTGCCAGCAGCGCCGGACAGGGTCCTTCGAACACCATATATTTT,CASSAGQGPSNTIYF
TRBD1,.,TRBJ1-5,TRBV30,TGTGCCTGGAGTGGGGGACAGGCCAATCAGCCCCAGCATTTT,CAWSGGQANQPQHF
.,.,TRBJ1-1,TRBV4-1,TGCGCCAGCAGCCAGGAACAACAGTCGCGCTGGGCTTTCTTT,CASSQEQQSRWAFF
TRBD1,few,TRBJ1-3,TRBV30,TGTGCCTCCCAGGGGGTCCCTGGAAACACCATATATTTT,CASQGVPGNTIYF
.,.,TRBJ1-1,TRBV7-2,TGTGCCAGCAGCTTTGTAAAGAGCGCTGAAGCTTTCTTT,CASSFVKSAEAFF
.,.,TRBJ2-2,TRBV28,TGTGCCAGCAGTTTATTTTTGGGAGTTTCGGGCAACACCGGGGAGCTGTTTTTT,CASSLFLGVSGNTGELFF
.,.,TRBJ2-2,TRBV24-1,TGTGCCACCAGTGACTCCAGTGCGGAGCTGTTTTTT,CATSDSSAELFF
.,once,TRBJ2-5,TRBV3-1/TRBV3-2,TGTGCCAGCAGCCAATCCCTTCGGACAATGTCCCAAGAGACCCAGTACTTC,CASSQSLRTMSQETQYF
TRBD2,.,TRBJ2-7,TRBV6-5,TGTGCCAGCAGTTACTCGGCGGGGGGGCGGTACGAGCAGTACTTC,CASSYSAGGRYEQYF
.,.,TRBJ2-7,TRBV18,TGTGCCAGCTCACCATCGGGTCGGAGAAATTACGAGCAGTACTTC,CASSPSGRRNYEQYF